This TCR beta chain was observed in a study of T cells after yellow fever vaccination (dated by TCRdb to between 2018 and 2020). Study-level background: The SMART-Seq v4 Ultra Low Input RNA kit was used to prepare libraries from fractions with low cell numbers. Blood samples were taken at several timepoints before and after primary and secondary immunization, and bulk PBMC replicates and cell subsets were isolated. To track T-cell clones before and after primary and booster YFV17D yellow fever vaccination, bulk TCR alpha and beta repertoires were sequenced longitudinally. Two healthy male donors, one aged 18 to 30 and one aged 30 to 40 years, made up the cohort. Broad study findings and their caveats: After the booster, most clones that had expanded after primary vaccination were detected again (nearly 98% of CD4 and more than 80% of CD8), suggesting broad maintenance of memory. The secondary T-cell response was weaker than the primary response but faster, peaking on day 5 instead of day 15. A small fraction of clonotypes appeared in both the CD4 and CD8 compartments, likely as a result of convergent recombination. Because only a couple of donors were included in the study, the extent to which the findings can be generalized is limited. FACS-sorted repertoires could contain abundant contaminating clonotypes from the bulk population, so computational filtering was required.

Explained via the paper, the treatment or condition label denotes: live attenuated yellow fever vaccine strain. Two biological replicates of bulk PBMCs were collected at each blood-draw timepoint. PBMCs were isolated from peripheral blood using a standard Ficoll-Paque protocol. RNA was extracted with TriZol from bulk PBMCs, CD4 and CD8 fractions, and dextramer-positive and dextramer-negative fractions. Reading from cysteine to phenylalanine, the CDR3 counts 12 amino acids. CDR3 DNA only is kept here, 36 bases in frame from base 1. Cut back by 3 bases and 8 bases, the V and J ends lie 7 bases apart. The germline V gene (reference sequence) gives CDR1 as SEHNR and CDR2 as FQNEAQ. Synthesis of TCR cDNA relied on 5'RACE template switching, a step that introduced a universal primer site along with unique molecular identifiers. cDNA synthesis was primed from both the TCR alpha and TCR beta constant segments. Library amplification involved two PCR steps, and the second step added sample barcodes and sequencing adapters. Sequencing of libraries was performed on Illumina HiSeq 2500 (2x100 bp) or NovaSeq (2x150 bp). Per the authors' processing: Reads were demultiplexed and collapsed into UMI consensus sequences with MIGEC, and V(D)J alignment was performed with MiXCR. Clonotypes responding to the vaccine were identified with edgeR on replicate PBMC samples, with the criteria of FDR below 0.01 and a log2 fold change above 5 up to day 15. Each bulk clonotype was labeled CD4 or CD8 based on which sequenced repertoire, CD4 or CD8, contained the clonotype at higher abundance. The public sequencing data were trimmed at Q25 with fastp and processed into clonotypes with MiXCR by TCRdb, which kept only in-frame beta chains. Rows are combined by CDR3 protein, so each entry shows the most common genes and DNA. These V and J calls rely on TCRdb rather than the paper's analysis. This sample gives hundreds of thousands of distinct CDR3 sequences in total; around 21% of them show up just once. The ten largest account for roughly 13% of the sample.

This clonotype has only a few counts. Its recognized antigen is unknown. The input lacks base qualities; no much larger clone sits a single base away. The sample was PBMCs, taken 15 days after the yellow fever booster vaccination. The chain is made from TRBV7-9 and TRBJ2-2, with the D gene not clear enough to name. The TCR comes from a man aged 25 to 40 who received the YFV17D yellow fever vaccine. Read as DNA, the sequence is TGTGCCAGCAGCTTCATCCTGGGGGAGCTGTTTTTT. Its coded protein is CASSFILGELFF.